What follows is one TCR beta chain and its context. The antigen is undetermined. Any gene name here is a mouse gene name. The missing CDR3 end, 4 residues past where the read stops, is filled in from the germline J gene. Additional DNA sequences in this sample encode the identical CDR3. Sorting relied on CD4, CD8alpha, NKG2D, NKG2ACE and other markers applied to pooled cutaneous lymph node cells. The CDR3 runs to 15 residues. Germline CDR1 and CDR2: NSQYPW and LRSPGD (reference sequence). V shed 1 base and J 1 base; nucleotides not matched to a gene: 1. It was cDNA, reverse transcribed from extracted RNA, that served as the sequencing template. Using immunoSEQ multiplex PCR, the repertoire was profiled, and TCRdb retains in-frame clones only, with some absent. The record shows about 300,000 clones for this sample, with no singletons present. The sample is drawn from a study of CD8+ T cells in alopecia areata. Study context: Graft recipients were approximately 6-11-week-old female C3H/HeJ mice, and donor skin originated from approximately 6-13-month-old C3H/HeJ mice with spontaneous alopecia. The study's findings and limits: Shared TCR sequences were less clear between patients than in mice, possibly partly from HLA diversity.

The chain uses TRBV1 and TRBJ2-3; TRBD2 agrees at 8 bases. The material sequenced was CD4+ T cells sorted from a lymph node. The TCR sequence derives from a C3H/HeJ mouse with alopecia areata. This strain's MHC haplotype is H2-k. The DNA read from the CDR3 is TGCACCTGCAGTGCAGTCTGGGGGGGTGCAGAA. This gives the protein CTCSAVWGGAE. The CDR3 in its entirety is CTCSAVWGGAETLYF.